The table lists the clone carrying this TCR beta chain with a few counts. The sample is drawn from a study of PD-L1 blockade in urothelial cancer. TCRdb's table, derived via immunoSEQ multiplex PCR, lists solely in-frame clones and lacks some. The profile shows 50,000 or so clones, about 86% of them singletons. Described time point: pretreatment peripheral blood. CDR3 length: 13 amino acids. Germline lookup yields CDR1 SGHTA and CDR2 FQGNSA. The V and J ends lost 11 bases and 4 bases, in that order; junction bases with no gene match: 7. This receptor was taken from a man in his 70s with urothelial cancer. The chain is built from TRBV7-2 and TRBJ2-2, with TRBD2 identical over 7 bases. This specimen was PBMCs, taken around atezolizumab (anti-PD-L1) treatment. CDR3 protein: CAGRRGSTGELFF. The DNA for the CDR3 is TGTGCCGGACGGCGCGGGAGCACCGGGGAGCTGTTTTTT.